The source of this T cell receptor beta chain is a study of memory CD4+ T cells and cytomegalovirus serostatus. The table came from immunoSEQ multiplex PCR; TCRdb's copy has only in-frame clones and leaves some out. Seen here are tens of thousands of clones, around 72% observed once, and the top ten hold approximately 0.7%. The sort gate was single viable CD3+CD4+CD8-CD45RO+ cells for memory CD4+ T cells. Germline CDR1 SGHAT, CDR2 FQDESV (reference sequence). J was trimmed by 4 bases and V by 4 bases; bases with no gene match: 10. The length of the CDR3 is 18 residues. Sequencing was done on a sample of memory CD4+ T cells from blood. The chain combines TRBV11-1 with TRBJ2-1, with 13 bases matching TRBD2. The clonotype comes from an adult in good health and CMV-seronegative. CDR3 loop: CASSYRLLAGGRYNEQFF. For the CDR3, the DNA is TGTGCCAGCAGCTACCGACTACTAGCGGGGGGGCGTTACAATGAGCAGTTCTTC.